The T cell receptor (beta chain) under discussion was sequenced for a study of cytomegalovirus exposure and HLA in healthy donors. Whole-study results and caveats: As a later analysis showed, several of the most significant clusters appeared to be linked to common viral pathogens. In vitro assays verified that a few CMV-associated chains recognized CMV antigens specifically. Reported findings show TCR beta sequences accurately forecast HLA-A and HLA-B alleles in most subjects.

Trimming stripped 5 bases from V and 4 bases from J, with 14 bases between. There are 14 residues in the CDR3. CDR1 is LGHNT and CDR2 is FRNRAP in the germline V gene. As regards this clone: The antigen is not known.

PCR employed 60 Vbeta and 13 Jbeta primers. The data were produced by immunoSEQ multiplex PCR, yet TCRdb's version contains in-frame clones alone and is incomplete. The sample has some 130,000 clones; 76% are singletons. This receptor was taken from a man in his forties or fifties in good health and CMV-seronegative. The chain carries TRBV12-5 and TRBJ1-2, with D unclear. Sequencing input: PBMCs. CDR3: CASGTRVSPYGYTF. DNA for the CDR3: TGTGCTAGTGGTACCCGGGTCTCGCCCTATGGCTACACCTTC. The whole variable domain, remainder taken from reference TRBV12-5 and TRBJ1-2, is DARVTQTPRHKVTEMGQEVTMRCQPILGHNTVFWYRQTMMQGLELLAYFRNRAPLDDSGMPKDRFSAEMPDATLATLKIQPSEPRDSAVYFCASGTRVSPYGYTFGSGTRLTVV.